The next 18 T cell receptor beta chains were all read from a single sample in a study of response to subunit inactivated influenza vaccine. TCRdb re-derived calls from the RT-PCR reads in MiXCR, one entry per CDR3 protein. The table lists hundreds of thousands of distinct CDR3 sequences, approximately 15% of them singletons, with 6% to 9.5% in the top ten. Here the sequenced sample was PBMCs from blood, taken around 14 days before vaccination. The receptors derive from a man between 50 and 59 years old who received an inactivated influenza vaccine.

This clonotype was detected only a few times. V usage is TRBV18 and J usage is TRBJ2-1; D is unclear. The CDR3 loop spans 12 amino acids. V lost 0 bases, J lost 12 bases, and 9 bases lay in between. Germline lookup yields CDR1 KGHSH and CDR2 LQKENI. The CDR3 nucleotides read TGTGCCAGCTCACCACCGGCCGACTCGCAGTTCTTC. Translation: CASSPPADSQFF. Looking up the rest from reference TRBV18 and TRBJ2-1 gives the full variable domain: NAGVMQNPRHLVRRRGQEARLRCSPMKGHSHVYWYRQLPEEGLKFMVYLQKENIIDESGMPKERFSAEFPKEGPSILRIQQVVRGDSAAYFCASSPPADSQFFGPGTRLTVL.

As DNA, the CDR3 is TGTGCCTTAGCGGGGGAAGCCTCGTACGAGCAGTACTTC. Its translation is CALAGEASYEQYF. The genes are TRBV7-9 and TRBJ2-7; 9 nucleotides match TRBD2. From germline, CDR1 is SEHNR and CDR2 FQNEAQ (reference sequence). Trimming cost V 11 bases and J 4 bases; bases outside gene matches: 9. There are 13 residues in the CDR3. The whole variable domain, remainder taken from reference TRBV7-9 and TRBJ2-7, is DTGVSQNPRHKITKRGQNVTFRCDPISEHNRLYWYRQTLGQGPEFLTYFQNEAQLEKSRLLSDRFSAERPKGSFSTLEIQRTEQGDSAMYLCALAGEASYEQYFGPGTRLTVT.

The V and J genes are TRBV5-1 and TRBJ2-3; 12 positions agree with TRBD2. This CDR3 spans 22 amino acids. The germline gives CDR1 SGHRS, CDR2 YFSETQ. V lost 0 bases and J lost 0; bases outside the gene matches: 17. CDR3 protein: CASSLEVGRWTSGVPSTDTQYF. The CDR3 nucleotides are TGCGCCAGCAGCTTGGAGGTCGGTCGGTGGACTAGCGGGGTACCTAGCACAGATACGCAGTATTTT.

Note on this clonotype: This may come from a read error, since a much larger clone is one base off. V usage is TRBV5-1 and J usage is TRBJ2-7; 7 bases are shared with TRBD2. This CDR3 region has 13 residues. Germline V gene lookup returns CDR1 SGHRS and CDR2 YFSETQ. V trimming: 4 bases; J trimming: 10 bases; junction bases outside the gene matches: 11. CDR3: CASSPDGGTFQYF. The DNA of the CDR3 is TGCGCCAGCAGCCCAGACGGGGGGACTTTTCAGTACTTC.

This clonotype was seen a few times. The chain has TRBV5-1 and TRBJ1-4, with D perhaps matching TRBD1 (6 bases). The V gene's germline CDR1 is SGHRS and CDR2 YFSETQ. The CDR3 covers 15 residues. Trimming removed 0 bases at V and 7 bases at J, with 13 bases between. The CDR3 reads CASSLGTDTPEKLFF. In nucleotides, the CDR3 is TGCGCCAGCAGCTTGGGGACAGACACTCCTGAAAAACTGTTTTTT.

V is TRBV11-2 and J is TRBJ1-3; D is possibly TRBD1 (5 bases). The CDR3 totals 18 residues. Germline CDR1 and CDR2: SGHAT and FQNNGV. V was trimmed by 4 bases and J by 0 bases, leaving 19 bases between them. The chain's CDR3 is CASSSSGGAPLSGNTIYF. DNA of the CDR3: TGTGCCAGCAGCTCCTCAGGTGGGGCCCCTCTCTCTGGAAACACCATATATTTT. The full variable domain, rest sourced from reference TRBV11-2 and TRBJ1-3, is EAGVAQSPRYKIIEKRQSVAFWCNPISGHATLYWYQQILGQGPKLLIQFQNNGVVDDSQLPKDRFSAERLKGVDSTLKIQPAKLEDSAVYLCASSSSGGAPLSGNTIYFGEGSWLTVV.

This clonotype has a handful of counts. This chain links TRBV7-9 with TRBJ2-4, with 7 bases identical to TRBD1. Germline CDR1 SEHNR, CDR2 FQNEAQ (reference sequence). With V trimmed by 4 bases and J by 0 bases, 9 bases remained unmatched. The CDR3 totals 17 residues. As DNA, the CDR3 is TGTGCCAGCAGCTCTAGGGGGACAGAACTAGCCAAAAACATTCAGTACTTC. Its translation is CASSSRGTELAKNIQYF.

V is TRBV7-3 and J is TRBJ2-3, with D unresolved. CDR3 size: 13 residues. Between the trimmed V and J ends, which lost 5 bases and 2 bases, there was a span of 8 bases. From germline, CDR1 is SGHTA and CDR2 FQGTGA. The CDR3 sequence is CASSRRFTDTQYF. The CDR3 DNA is TGTGCCAGCAGCCGCAGATTCACAGATACGCAGTATTTT.

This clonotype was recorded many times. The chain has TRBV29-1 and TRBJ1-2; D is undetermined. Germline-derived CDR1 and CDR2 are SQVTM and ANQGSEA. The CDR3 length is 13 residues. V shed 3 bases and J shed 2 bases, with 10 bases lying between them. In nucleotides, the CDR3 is TGCAGCGTTGAGGGCAGGCCCAACTATGGCTACACCTTC. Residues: CSVEGRPNYGYTF.

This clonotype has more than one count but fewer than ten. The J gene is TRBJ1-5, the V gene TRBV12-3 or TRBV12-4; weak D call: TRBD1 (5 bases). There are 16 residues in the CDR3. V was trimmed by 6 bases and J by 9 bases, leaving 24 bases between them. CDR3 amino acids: CASSARTGTGESPQHF. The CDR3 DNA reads TGTGCCAGCAGCGCAAGGACCGGGACGGGTGAGTCGCCCCAGCATTTT.

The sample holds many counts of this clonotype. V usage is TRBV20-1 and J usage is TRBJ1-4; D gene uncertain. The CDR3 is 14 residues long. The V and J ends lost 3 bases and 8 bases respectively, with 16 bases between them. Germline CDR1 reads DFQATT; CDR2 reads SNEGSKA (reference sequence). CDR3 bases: TGCAGTGCTAGCCCTGGCCCGAGAGGGGAAAAACTGTTTTTT. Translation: CSASPGPRGEKLFF.

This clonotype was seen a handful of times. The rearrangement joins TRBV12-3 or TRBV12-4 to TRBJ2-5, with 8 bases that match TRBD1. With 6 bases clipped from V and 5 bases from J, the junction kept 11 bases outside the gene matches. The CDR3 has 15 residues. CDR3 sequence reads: CASRPPTGVGETQYF. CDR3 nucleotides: TGTGCCAGCAGGCCTCCGACAGGGGTGGGTGAGACCCAGTACTTC.

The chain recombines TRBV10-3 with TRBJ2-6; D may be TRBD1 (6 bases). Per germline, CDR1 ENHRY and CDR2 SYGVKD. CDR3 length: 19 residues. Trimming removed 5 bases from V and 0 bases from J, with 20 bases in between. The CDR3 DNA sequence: TGTGCCATCAGTACACAACTTATAAGGACAGACTCTGGGGCCAACGTCCTGACTTTC. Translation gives CAISTQLIRTDSGANVLTF.

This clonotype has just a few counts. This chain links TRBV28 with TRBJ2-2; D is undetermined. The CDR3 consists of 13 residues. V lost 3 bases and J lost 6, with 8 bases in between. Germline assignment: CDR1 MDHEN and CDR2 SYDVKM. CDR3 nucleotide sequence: TGTGCCAGCAGTTTCCCCGGAGCCGGGGAGCTGTTTTTT. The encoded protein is CASSFPGAGELFF.

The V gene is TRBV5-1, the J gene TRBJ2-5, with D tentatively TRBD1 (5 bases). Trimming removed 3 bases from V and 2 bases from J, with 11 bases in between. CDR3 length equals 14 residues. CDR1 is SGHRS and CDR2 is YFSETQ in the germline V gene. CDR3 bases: TGCGCCAGCAGCTGGCAGGGCGGACAAGAGACCCAGTACTTC. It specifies CASSWQGGQETQYF.

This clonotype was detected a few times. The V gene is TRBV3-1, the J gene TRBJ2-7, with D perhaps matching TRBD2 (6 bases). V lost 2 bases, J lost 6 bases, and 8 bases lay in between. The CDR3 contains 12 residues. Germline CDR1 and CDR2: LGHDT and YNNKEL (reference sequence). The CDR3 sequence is CASSQRGIEQYF. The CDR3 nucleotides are TGTGCCAGCAGCCAACGCGGGATCGAGCAGTACTTC.

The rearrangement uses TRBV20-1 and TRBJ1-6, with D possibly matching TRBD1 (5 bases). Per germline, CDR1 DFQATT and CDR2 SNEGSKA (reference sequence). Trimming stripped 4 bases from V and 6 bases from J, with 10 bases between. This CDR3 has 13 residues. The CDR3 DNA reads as TGCAGTGCTAAAGTGACAGCTAATTCACCCCTCCACTTT. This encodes CSAKVTANSPLHF.

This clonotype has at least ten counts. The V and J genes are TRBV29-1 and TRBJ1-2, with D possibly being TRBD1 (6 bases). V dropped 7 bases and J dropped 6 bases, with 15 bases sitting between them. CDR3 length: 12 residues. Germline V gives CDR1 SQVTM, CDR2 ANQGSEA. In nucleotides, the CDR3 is TGCAGCGCCCTAGACAGGCTAAATGGCTACACCTTC. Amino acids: CSALDRLNGYTF. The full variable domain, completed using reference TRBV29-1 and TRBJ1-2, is SAVISQKPSRDICQRGTSLTIQCQVDSQVTMMFWYRQQPGQSLTLIATANQGSEATYESGFVIDKFPISRPNLTFSTLTVSNMSPEDSSIYLCSALDRLNGYTFGSGTRLTVV.